This T cell receptor beta chain was observed in a study of blood T cell repertoires in COVID-19. The V gene's germline CDR1 is SGHVS and CDR2 FQNEAQ. V lost 3 bases and J 2 bases, leaving 10 bases between the germline ends. The CDR3 consists of 14 residues. The protocol was immunoSEQ multiplex PCR, while the TCRdb copy is restricted to in-frame clones and leaves out a portion. The top ten hold over 7.5% of the sample, which has about 180,000 clones, approximately 85% seen once. This TCR derives from a woman older than 75 with acute or convalescent COVID-19. The specimen was peripheral blood. The rearrangement joins TRBV7-8 to TRBJ1-1; the D gene is possibly TRBD1 (6 bases). The CDR3 reads CASSFGTINTEAFF. CDR3 nucleotides: TGTGCCAGCAGCTTCGGGACAATAAACACTGAAGCTTTCTTT. The entire variable domain, with the rest obtained from reference TRBV7-8 and TRBJ1-1, is as follows: GAGVSQSPRYKVAKRGQDVALRCDPISGHVSLFWYQQALGQGPEFLTYFQNEAQLDKSGLPSDRFFAERPEGSVSTLKIQRTQQEDSAVYLCASSFGTINTEAFFGQGTRLTVV.